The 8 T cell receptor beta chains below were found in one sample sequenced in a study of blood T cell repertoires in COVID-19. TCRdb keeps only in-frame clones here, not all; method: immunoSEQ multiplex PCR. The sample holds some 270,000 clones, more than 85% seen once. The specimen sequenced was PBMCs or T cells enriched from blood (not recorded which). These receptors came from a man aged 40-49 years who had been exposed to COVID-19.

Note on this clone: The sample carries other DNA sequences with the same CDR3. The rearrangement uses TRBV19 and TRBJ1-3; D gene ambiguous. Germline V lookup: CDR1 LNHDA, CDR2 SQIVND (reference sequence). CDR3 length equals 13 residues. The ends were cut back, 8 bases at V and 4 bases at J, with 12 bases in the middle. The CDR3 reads CASRRGSGNTIYF. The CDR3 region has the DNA TGTGCCAGTCGACGGGGATCCGGAAACACCATATATTTT.

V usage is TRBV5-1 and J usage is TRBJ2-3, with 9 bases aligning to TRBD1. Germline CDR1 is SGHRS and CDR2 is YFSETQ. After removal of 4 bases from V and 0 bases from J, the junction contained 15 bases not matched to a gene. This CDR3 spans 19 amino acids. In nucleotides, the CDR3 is TGCGCCAGCAGCCGTACTCTTAGGGACAGGGCCTCTAGCACAGATACGCAGTATTTT. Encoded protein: CASSRTLRDRASSTDTQYF.

CDR3 region: CSAASLSVTDTQYF. CDR3 nucleotides: TGCAGCGCGGCTTCTTTGTCGGTAACAGATACGCAGTATTTT. This chain uses TRBV29-1 with TRBJ2-3; no clear D. V lost 7 bases to trimming and J lost 3 bases, with 17 bases between them. This CDR3 comprises 14 residues. Per the germline V gene, CDR1 is SQVTM and CDR2 is ANQGSEA.

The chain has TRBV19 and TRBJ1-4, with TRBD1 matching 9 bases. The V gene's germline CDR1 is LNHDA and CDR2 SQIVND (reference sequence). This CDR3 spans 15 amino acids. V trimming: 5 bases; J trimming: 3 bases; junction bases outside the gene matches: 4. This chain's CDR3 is CASSGRDRANEKLFF. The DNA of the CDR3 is TGTGCCAGTAGTGGCCGGGACAGGGCTAATGAAAAACTGTTTTTT.

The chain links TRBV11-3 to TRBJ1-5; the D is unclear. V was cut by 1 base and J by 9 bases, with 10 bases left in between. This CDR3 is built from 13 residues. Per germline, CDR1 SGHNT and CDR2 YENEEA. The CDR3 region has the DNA TGTGCCAGCAGCTTAGGAGGACGGGGGCCCCAGCATTTT. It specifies CASSLGGRGPQHF.

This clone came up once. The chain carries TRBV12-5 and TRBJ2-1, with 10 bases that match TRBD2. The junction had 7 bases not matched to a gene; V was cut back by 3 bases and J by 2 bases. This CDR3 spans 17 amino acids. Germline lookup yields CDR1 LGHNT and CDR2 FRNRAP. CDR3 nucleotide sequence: TGTGCTAGTGGTTTCATATTAGCGGGAGGAGCCTACAATGAGCAGTTCTTC. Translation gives CASGFILAGGAYNEQFF.

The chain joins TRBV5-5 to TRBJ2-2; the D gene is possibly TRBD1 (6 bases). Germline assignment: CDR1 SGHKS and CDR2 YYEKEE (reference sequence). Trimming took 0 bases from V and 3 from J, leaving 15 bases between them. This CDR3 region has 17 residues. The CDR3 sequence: CASSLGELDRYTGELFF. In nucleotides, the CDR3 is TGTGCCAGCAGCTTGGGAGAACTGGACAGATACACCGGGGAGCTGTTTTTT.

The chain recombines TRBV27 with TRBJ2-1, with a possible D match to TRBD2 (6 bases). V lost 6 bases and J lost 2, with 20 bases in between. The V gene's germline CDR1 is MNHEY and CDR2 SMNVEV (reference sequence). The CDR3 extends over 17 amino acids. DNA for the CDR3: TGTGCCAGCAGCCCTGAATGGGGGGAAGACCCCTACAATGAGCAGTTCTTC. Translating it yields CASSPEWGEDPYNEQFF.